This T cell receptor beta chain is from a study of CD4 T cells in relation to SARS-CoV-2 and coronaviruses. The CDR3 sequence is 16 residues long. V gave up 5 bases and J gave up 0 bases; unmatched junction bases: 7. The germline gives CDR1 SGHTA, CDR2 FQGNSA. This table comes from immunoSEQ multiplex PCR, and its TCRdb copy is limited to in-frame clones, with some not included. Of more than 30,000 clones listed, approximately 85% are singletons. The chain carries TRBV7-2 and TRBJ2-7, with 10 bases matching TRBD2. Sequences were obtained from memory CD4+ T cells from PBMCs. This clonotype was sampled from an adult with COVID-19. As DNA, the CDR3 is TGTGCCAGCAGCATTGGACTAGCGGTAAGCTCCTACGAGCAGTACTTC. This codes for CASSIGLAVSSYEQYF.